The rows below give T cell receptor beta chains drawn from one sample of a study of human T cells and chemical hapten exposure. TCRdb reprocessed the RACE reads via MiXCR and lists one record per CDR3 protein. The data show 85,000 to 100,000 distinct CDR3 sequences, 25% to 30% seen once. The material was whole blood, obtained in connection with sensitization to the hapten diphenylcyclopropenone (DPC). The receptor set was obtained from a man in his forties with alopecia areata. Some clones in this sample may be carry-over from other donors' samples. The CDR3 runs from the conserved cysteine through the conserved F or W. The D gene is left open where the match is weak. Clone size is not always given. Where it is, it says once, few, many or a class for expanded clones.

V gene: TRBV5-1
clone size: few
D gene: -
J gene: TRBJ2-1
CDR3 protein: CASSSFGQGIWDEQFF
CDR3 DNA: TGCGCCAGCAGCTCATTCGGGCAGGGGATTTGGGATGAGCAGTTCTTC

V gene: TRBV12-3/TRBV12-4
clone size: -
D gene: -
J gene: TRBJ2-7
CDR3 protein: CASSLSTGPYEQYF
CDR3 DNA: TGTGCCAGCAGTTTAAGTACAGGACCATACGAGCAGTACTTC

V gene: TRBV3-1
clone size: -
D gene: -
J gene: TRBJ2-5
CDR3 protein: CASSPTEGETQYF
CDR3 DNA: TGTGCCAGCAGCCCCACGGAGGGGGAGACCCAGTACTTC

V gene: TRBV9
clone size: -
D gene: -
J gene: TRBJ2-3
CDR3 protein: CASSSPPCIDTQYF
CDR3 DNA: TGTGCCAGCAGCTCCCCTCCCTGTATAGATACGCAGTATTTT

V gene: TRBV27
clone size: -
D gene: TRBD1
J gene: TRBJ2-4
CDR3 protein: CASSLVDRGLSIQYF
CDR3 DNA: TGTGCCAGCAGTTTGGTTGACAGGGGGCTATCCATTCAGTACTTC

V gene: TRBV12-3/TRBV12-4
clone size: few
D gene: -
J gene: TRBJ1-1
CDR3 protein: CASSRTDIWNTEAFF
CDR3 DNA: TGTGCCAGCAGTAGGACAGATATATGGAACACTGAAGCTTTCTTT

V gene: TRBV5-1
clone size: -
D gene: TRBD1
J gene: TRBJ2-7
CDR3 protein: CASSSSPGQIYEQYF
CDR3 DNA: TGCGCCAGCAGCTCGTCCCCGGGACAGATCTACGAGCAGTACTTC

V gene: TRBV11-1
clone size: -
D gene: -
J gene: TRBJ2-1
CDR3 protein: CASSSEVFYNEQFF
CDR3 DNA: TGTGCCAGCAGCTCCGAAGTATTCTACAATGAGCAGTTCTTC

V gene: TRBV6-1
clone size: -
D gene: TRBD2
J gene: TRBJ2-1
CDR3 protein: CASIPGTSGTEQFF
CDR3 DNA: TGTGCCAGCATCCCCGGGACTAGCGGGACTGAGCAGTTCTTC

V gene: TRBV28
clone size: -
D gene: -
J gene: TRBJ2-7
CDR3 protein: CASSSAESKQYF
CDR3 DNA: TGTGCCAGCAGTTCCGCTGAATCAAAGCAGTACTTC

V gene: TRBV27
clone size: -
D gene: -
J gene: TRBJ1-1
CDR3 protein: CASSLSQGNTEAFF
CDR3 DNA: TGTGCCAGCAGTTTATCCCAGGGGAACACTGAAGCTTTCTTT

V gene: TRBV11-1
clone size: few
D gene: -
J gene: TRBJ2-3
CDR3 protein: CASSRRHITDTQYF
CDR3 DNA: TGTGCCAGCAGCCGGCGACACATCACAGATACGCAGTATTTT

V gene: TRBV7-7
clone size: many
D gene: -
J gene: TRBJ2-5
CDR3 protein: CASSLGDSGEETQYF
CDR3 DNA: TGTGCCAGCAGCTTAGGAGATTCGGGGGAAGAGACCCAGTACTTC

V gene: TRBV27
clone size: -
D gene: -
J gene: TRBJ2-1
CDR3 protein: CASSFSASSYNEQFF
CDR3 DNA: TGTGCCAGCAGTTTCTCGGCGAGCTCCTACAATGAGCAGTTCTTC

V gene: TRBV6-2/TRBV6-3
clone size: -
D gene: TRBD2
J gene: TRBJ2-5
CDR3 protein: CASSVRTSGDQEETQYF
CDR3 DNA: TGTGCCAGCAGTGTGAGGACTAGCGGGGACCAGGAGGAGACCCAGTACTTC

V gene: TRBV6-2/TRBV6-3
clone size: -
D gene: TRBD2
J gene: TRBJ2-1
CDR3 protein: CASSGLAGGANEQFF
CDR3 DNA: TGTGCCAGCAGCGGACTAGCGGGAGGCGCGAATGAGCAGTTCTTC

V gene: TRBV7-6
clone size: once
D gene: -
J gene: TRBJ2-1
CDR3 protein: CASSFTMNEQFF
CDR3 DNA: TGTGCCAGCAGCTTTACCATGAATGAGCAGTTCTTC

V gene: TRBV20-1
clone size: -
D gene: -
J gene: TRBJ1-6
CDR3 protein: CSARGTQGGDSPLHF
CDR3 DNA: TGCAGTGCTAGAGGTACACAGGGTGGAGATTCACCCCTCCACTTT

V gene: TRBV20-1
clone size: few
D gene: TRBD2
J gene: TRBJ2-3
CDR3 protein: CSARSPLAGSTDTQYF
CDR3 DNA: TGCAGTGCTAGGTCCCCTCTAGCGGGAAGCACAGATACGCAGTATTTT

V gene: TRBV6-5
clone size: few
D gene: -
J gene: TRBJ2-1
CDR3 protein: CASRSLGRGDYNEQFF
CDR3 DNA: TGTGCCAGCAGATCCCTCGGCAGAGGGGACTACAATGAGCAGTTCTTC

V gene: TRBV7-9
clone size: -
D gene: -
J gene: TRBJ2-7
CDR3 protein: CASSLTDTYEQYF
CDR3 DNA: TGTGCCAGCAGCTTAACCGACACCTACGAGCAGTACTTC

V gene: TRBV29-1
clone size: few
D gene: -
J gene: TRBJ1-4
CDR3 protein: CSVAGVGEKLFF
CDR3 DNA: TGCAGCGTTGCAGGGGTGGGAGAAAAACTGTTTTTT